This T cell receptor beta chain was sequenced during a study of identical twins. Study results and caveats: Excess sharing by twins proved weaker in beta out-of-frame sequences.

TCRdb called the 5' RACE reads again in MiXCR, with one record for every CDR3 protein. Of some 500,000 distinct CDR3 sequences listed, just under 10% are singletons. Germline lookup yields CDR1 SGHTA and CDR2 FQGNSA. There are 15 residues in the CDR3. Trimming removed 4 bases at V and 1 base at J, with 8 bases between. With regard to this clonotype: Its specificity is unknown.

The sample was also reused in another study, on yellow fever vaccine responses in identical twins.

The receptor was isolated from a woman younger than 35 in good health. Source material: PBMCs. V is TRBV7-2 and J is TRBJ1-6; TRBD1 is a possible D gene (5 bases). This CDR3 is CASSWGNSYNSPLHF. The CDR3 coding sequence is TGTGCCAGCAGCTGGGGGAATTCCTATAATTCACCCCTCCACTTT.